The source of this TCR beta chain is a study of response to subunit inactivated influenza vaccine. Points from the study as a whole: Few additional T cells are recruited per seasonal influenza vaccination, authors suggested.

Per germline, CDR1 LNHDA and CDR2 SQIVND (reference sequence). The length of the CDR3 is 16 residues. V lost 7 bases to trimming and J lost 0 bases, with 16 bases between them. This clonotype was picked up a small number of times. Its antigen is still unknown. MiXCR was run by TCRdb on the RT-PCR reads, yielding one entry per CDR3 protein. The sample has roughly 710,000 distinct CDR3 sequences; 12% to 15% are singletons. The chain combines TRBV19 with TRBJ2-1; the D call may be TRBD1 or TRBD2 (5 bases each). The TCR sequence derives from a middle-aged man who received an inactivated influenza vaccine. Sequenced here: PBMCs from blood, sampled approximately 15 days before vaccination. The CDR3 region is CASTSGPGSSYNEQFF. CDR3 sequence (DNA): TGTGCCAGTACCTCGGGACCGGGGAGCTCCTACAATGAGCAGTTCTTC.